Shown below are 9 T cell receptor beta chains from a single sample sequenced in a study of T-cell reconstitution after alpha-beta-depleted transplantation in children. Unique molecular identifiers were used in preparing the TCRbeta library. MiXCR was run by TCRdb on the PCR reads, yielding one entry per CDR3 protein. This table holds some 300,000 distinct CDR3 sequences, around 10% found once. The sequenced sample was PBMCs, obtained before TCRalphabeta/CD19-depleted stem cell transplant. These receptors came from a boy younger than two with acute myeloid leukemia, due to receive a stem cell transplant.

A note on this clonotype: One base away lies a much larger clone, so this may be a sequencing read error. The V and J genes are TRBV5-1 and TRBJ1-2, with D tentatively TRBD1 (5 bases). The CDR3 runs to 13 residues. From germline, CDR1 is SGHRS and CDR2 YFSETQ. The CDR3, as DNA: TGCGCCTGCAGCTTGGAGGGGACCTATGGCTACACCTTC. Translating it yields CACSLEGTYGYTF.

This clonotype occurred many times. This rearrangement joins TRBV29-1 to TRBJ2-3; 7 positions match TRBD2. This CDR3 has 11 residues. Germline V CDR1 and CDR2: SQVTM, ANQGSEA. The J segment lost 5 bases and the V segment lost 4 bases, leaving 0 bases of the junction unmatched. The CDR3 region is CSVGGGDTQYF. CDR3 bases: TGCAGCGTTGGGGGGGGAGATACGCAGTATTTT.

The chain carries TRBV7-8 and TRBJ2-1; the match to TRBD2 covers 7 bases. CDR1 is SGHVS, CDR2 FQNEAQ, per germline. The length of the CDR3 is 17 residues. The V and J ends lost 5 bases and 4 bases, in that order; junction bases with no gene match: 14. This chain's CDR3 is CASSRRRLAVFYNEQFF. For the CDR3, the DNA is TGTGCCAGCAGCCGACGGAGGCTAGCGGTCTTTTACAATGAGCAGTTCTTC.

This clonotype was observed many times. This CDR3 is CASSPGSGNTIYF. The CDR3 coding sequence is TGTGCCAGCAGCCCAGGGTCCGGAAACACCATATATTTT. The chain is built from TRBV7-9 and TRBJ1-3; D perhaps matches TRBD1 (5 bases). This CDR3 contains 13 residues. V was trimmed by 5 bases and J by 4 bases, leaving 9 bases between them. Looked up from germline, CDR1 is SEHNR and CDR2 is FQNEAQ (reference sequence).

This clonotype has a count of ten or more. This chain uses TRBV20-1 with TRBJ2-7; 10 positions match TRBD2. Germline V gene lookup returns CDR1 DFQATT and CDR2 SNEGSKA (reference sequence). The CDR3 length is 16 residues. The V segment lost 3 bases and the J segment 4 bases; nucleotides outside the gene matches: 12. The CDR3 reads CSARSQLAGRGYEQYF. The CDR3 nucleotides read TGCAGTGCTAGGAGCCAACTAGCGGGGCGGGGTTACGAGCAGTACTTC.

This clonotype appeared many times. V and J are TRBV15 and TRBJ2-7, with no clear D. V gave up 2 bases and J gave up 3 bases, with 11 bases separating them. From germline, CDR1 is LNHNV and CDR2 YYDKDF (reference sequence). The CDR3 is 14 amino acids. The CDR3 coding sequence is TGTGCCACCAGCAGAACCAACCCAGGCTACGAGCAGTACTTC. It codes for CATSRTNPGYEQYF.

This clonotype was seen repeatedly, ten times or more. CDR3: CASSISPGLAGSYEQYF. CDR3 sequence (DNA): TGTGCCAGCAGCATATCCCCGGGACTAGCGGGCTCCTACGAGCAGTACTTC. The gene calls are TRBV7-2 and TRBJ2-7; 12 nucleotides match TRBD2. The germline CDR1 and CDR2 sequences are SGHTA and FQGNSA. The CDR3 is 17 residues long. After removal of 5 bases from V and 0 bases from J, the junction contained 8 bases not matched to a gene.

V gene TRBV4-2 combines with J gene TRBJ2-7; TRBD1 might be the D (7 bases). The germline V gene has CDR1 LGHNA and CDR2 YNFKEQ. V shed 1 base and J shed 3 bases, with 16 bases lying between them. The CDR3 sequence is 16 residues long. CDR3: CASSQVGRTGDYEQYF. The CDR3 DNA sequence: TGTGCCAGCAGCCAAGTGGGGAGGACAGGTGACTACGAGCAGTACTTC.

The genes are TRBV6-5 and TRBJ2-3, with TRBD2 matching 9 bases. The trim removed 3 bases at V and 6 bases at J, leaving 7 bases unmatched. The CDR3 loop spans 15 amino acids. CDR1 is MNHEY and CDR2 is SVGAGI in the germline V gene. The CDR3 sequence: CASSYWRGGLDTQYF. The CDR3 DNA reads TGTGCCAGCAGTTATTGGCGGGGGGGCCTGGATACGCAGTATTTT.